This entry is about one T cell receptor beta chain. Its target is unknown. TCRdb reprocessed the 5' RACE reads via MiXCR and lists one record per CDR3 protein. Here the sample spans 450,000 to 650,000 distinct CDR3 sequences, about a fifth being singletons. These data are taken from a study of T-cell memory formation after mild COVID-19. Study-level findings and limits: Second-wave clones reaching peak frequency on day 37 lacked confirmed SARS-CoV-2 specificity. Those CD4+ clones that contracted were mainly in CM and EM (CD8+ ones in EMRA).

Sequencing was carried out using PBMCs or a T cell subset sorted from them (not recorded which). The sequence was collected from an adult woman who had mild COVID-19 (a few samples of this study predate the infection). Cell type and time point are not known.

The CDR3 loop reads CASSRRDEQFF. In DNA form, the CDR3 reads TGTGCCAGCAGCCGTAGAGATGAGCAGTTCTTC. V is TRBV7-9 and J is TRBJ2-1; D ambiguous. Germline lookup yields CDR1 SEHNR and CDR2 FQNEAQ (reference sequence). CDR3 size: 11 residues. V lost 5 bases to trimming and J lost 8 bases, with 7 bases between them.